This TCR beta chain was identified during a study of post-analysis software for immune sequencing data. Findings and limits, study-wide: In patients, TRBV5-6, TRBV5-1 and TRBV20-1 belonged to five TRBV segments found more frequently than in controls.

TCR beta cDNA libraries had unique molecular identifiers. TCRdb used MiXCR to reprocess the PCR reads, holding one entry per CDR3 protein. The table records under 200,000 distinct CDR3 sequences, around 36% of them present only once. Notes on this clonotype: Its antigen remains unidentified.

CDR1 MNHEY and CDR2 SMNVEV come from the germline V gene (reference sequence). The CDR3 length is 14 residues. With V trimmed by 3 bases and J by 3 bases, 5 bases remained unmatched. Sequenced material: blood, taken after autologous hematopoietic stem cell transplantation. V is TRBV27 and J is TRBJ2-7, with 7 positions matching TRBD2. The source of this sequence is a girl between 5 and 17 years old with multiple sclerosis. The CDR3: CASSLGERDYEQYF. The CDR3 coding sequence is TGTGCCAGCAGTTTGGGGGAGCGGGACTACGAGCAGTACTTC.